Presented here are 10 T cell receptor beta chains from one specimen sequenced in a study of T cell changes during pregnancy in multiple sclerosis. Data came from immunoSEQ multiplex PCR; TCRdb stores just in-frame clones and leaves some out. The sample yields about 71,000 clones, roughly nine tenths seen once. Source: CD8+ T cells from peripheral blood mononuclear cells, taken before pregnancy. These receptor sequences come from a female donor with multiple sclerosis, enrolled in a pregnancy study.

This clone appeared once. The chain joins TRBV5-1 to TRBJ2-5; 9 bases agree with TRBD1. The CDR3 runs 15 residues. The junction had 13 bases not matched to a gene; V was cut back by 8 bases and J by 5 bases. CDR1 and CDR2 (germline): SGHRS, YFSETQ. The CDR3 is CASVTGTGFLETQYF. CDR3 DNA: TGCGCCAGTGTTACAGGGACAGGGTTTTTGGAGACCCAGTACTTC.

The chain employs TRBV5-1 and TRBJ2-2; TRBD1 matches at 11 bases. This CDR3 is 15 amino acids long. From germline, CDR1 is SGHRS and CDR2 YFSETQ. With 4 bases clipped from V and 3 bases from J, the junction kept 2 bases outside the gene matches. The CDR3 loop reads CASSGGQGDTGELFF. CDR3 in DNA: TGCGCCAGCAGCGGGGGACAGGGGGACACCGGGGAGCTGTTTTTT.

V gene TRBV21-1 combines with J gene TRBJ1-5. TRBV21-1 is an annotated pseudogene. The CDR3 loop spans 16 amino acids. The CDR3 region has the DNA TGTGCCAGCAGCACTACTACGCTTTATAGCAATCAGCCCCAGCATTTT. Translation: CASSTTTLYSNQPQHF.

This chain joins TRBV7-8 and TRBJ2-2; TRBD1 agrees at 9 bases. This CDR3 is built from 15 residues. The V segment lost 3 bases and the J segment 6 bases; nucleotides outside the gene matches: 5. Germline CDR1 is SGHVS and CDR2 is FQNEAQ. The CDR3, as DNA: TGTGCCAGCAGCTTCACCACAGGGGGCTCCGGGGAGCTGTTTTTT. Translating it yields CASSFTTGGSGELFF.

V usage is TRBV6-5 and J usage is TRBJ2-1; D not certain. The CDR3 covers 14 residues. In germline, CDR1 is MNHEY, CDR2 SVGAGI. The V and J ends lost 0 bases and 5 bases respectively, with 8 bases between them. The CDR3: CASSYSSHHNEQFF. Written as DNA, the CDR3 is TGTGCCAGCAGTTACTCGTCCCATCACAATGAGCAGTTCTTC.

The CDR3 nucleotides read TGTGCCAGCAGTGAATTGGGTGGGAGTGTTCATAACACTGAAGCTTTCTTT. This encodes CASSELGGSVHNTEAFF. The chain has TRBV6-1 and TRBJ1-1; no clear D. CDR1 MNHNS and CDR2 SASEGT come from the germline V gene. V gave up 2 bases and J gave up 2 bases, with 18 bases separating them. The CDR3 contains 17 residues.

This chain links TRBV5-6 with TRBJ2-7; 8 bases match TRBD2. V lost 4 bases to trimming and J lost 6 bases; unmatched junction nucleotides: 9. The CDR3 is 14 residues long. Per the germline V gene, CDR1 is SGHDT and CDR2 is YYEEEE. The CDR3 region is CASSPGGLVGEQYF. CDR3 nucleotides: TGTGCCAGCAGCCCGGGGGGGTTGGTTGGCGAGCAGTACTTC.

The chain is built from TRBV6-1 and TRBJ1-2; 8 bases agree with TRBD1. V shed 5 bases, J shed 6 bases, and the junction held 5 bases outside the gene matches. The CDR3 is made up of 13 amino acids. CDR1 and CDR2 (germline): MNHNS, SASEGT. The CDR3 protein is CASSLGQGDGYTF. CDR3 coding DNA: TGTGCCAGCAGTTTAGGACAGGGCGATGGCTACACCTTC.

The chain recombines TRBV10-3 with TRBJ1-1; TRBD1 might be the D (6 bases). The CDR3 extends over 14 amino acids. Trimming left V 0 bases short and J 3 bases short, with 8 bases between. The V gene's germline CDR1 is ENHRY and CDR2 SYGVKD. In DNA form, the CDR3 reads TGTGCCATCAGTGAGTCATCAGGGGACACTGAAGCTTTCTTT. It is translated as CAISESSGDTEAFF.

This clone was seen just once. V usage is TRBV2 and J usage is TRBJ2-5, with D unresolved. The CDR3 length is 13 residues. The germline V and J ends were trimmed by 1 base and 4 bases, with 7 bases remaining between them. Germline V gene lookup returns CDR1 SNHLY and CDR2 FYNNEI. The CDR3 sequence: CASSEEQRETQYF. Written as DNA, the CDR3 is TGTGCCAGCAGTGAAGAACAGAGAGAGACCCAGTACTTC.